A single sample gave rise to the 32 T cell receptor beta chains below, sequenced in a study of blood T cell repertoires in COVID-19. Clones were read by immunoSEQ multiplex PCR, and TCRdb kept only the in-frame ones, dropping some. The table records 200,000 to 250,000 clones, 85% to 90% of them present only once. The specimen sequenced was peripheral blood. These receptors were taken from a middle-aged man with acute or convalescent COVID-19.

The rearrangement joins TRBV13 to TRBJ1-1, with a tentative D call TRBD1 (5 bases). V was shortened by 5 bases and J by 4 bases, with 14 bases between the two germline ends. Germline-derived CDR1 and CDR2 are PRHDT and FYEKMQ (reference sequence). CDR3 length equals 14 residues. The chain's CDR3 is CASSPPRVGTEAFF. Here the CDR3 DNA reads TGTGCCAGCAGCCCCCCCAGGGTTGGCACTGAAGCTTTCTTT.

The V gene is TRBV7-2, the J gene TRBJ2-5, with TRBD1 identical over 10 bases. The CDR3 is 15 residues long. The junction had 5 bases not matched to a gene; V was cut back by 3 bases and J by 4 bases. Germline V gives CDR1 SGHTA, CDR2 FQGNSA. CDR3 DNA: TGTGCCAGCAGCTTCTCCGGGACAGGGGCAGAGACCCAGTACTTC. Protein sequence: CASSFSGTGAETQYF. The variable domain in full, completed from reference TRBV7-2 and TRBJ2-5, reads GAGVSQSPSNKVTEKGKDVELRCDPISGHTALYWYRQSLGQGLEFLIYFQGNSAPDKSGLPSDRFSAERTGGSVSTLTIQRTQQEDSAVYLCASSFSGTGAETQYFGPGTRLLVL.

The chain recombines TRBV5-4 with TRBJ1-6, with 8 bases fitting TRBD1. Germline CDR1 reads SGHNT; CDR2 reads YYREEE (reference sequence). This CDR3 is 15 amino acids long. Trimming removed 5 bases from V and 8 bases from J; junction bases left unmatched: 9. CDR3 DNA sequence: TGTGCCAGCAGGGGACAGGAAGGTGGGTATTCACCCCTCCACTTT. This translates into CASRGQEGGYSPLHF.

There are a few counts of this clone. The chain couples TRBV10-3 to TRBJ2-3, with unresolved D. This CDR3 is 13 amino acids long. The germline V gene encodes CDR1 ENHRY and CDR2 SYGVKD. Trimming took 3 bases from V and 4 from J, leaving 8 bases between them. The CDR3 is CAISDSGSDTQYF. The CDR3 coding sequence is TGTGCCATCAGTGATTCAGGTTCAGATACGCAGTATTTT.

The genes are TRBV7-9 and TRBJ1-4, with D perhaps TRBD1 (5 bases). Germline V lookup: CDR1 SEHNR, CDR2 FQNEAQ (reference sequence). The CDR3 extends over 15 amino acids. Trimming took 4 bases from V and 5 from J, leaving 14 bases between them. This chain's CDR3 is CASSSSWGLNEKLFF. The CDR3 coding sequence is TGTGCCAGCAGCTCCTCCTGGGGCCTGAATGAAAAACTGTTTTTT.

The chain recombines TRBV7-2 with TRBJ2-5, with TRBD2 matching over 8 bases. This CDR3 contains 15 residues. Germline V gene data show CDR1 as SGHTA and CDR2 as FQGNSA. V was pared by 5 bases and J by 7 bases, with 12 bases of the junction left unmatched. The CDR3 protein is CASSLTSGPTRTQYF. CDR3 bases: TGTGCCAGCAGCCTTACTAGCGGACCGACCAGGACCCAGTACTTC.

This clone was counted once. This same CDR3 is encoded by further DNA sequences in the sample. The chain combines TRBV27 with TRBJ1-2; 9 bases align to TRBD1. The V gene end was trimmed by 6 bases and the J gene end by 5 bases; junction bases not matched to a gene: 4. CDR3 length: 13 residues. Germline V gene sequence: CDR1 MNHEY, CDR2 SMNVEV (reference sequence). The CDR3 loop reads CASRPGQGYGYTF. CDR3 in DNA: TGTGCCAGCAGACCGGGACAGGGTTATGGCTACACCTTC.

V usage is TRBV27 and J usage is TRBJ1-1; possibly TRBD1 for D (5 bases). The CDR3 runs to 15 residues. Trimming cost V 1 base and J 1 base, with 10 bases left between them. Germline CDR1 is MNHEY and CDR2 is SMNVEV (reference sequence). The CDR3 spells CASSLFVGGNTEAFF. The CDR3 region has the DNA TGTGCCAGCAGTTTATTCGTCGGGGGGAACACTGAAGCTTTCTTT.

CDR3 protein: CASSWGQGGMNTEAFF. Here the CDR3 DNA reads TGCGCCAGCAGCTGGGGACAGGGAGGGATGAACACTGAAGCTTTCTTT. The genes are TRBV5-1 and TRBJ1-1; 9 nucleotides match TRBD1. V lost 3 bases and J lost 0; bases outside the gene matches: 6. The CDR3 sequence is 16 residues long. Germline CDR1 reads SGHRS; CDR2 reads YFSETQ.

The genes are TRBV11-2 and TRBJ1-6; D call uncertain. CDR3 length equals 15 residues. Trimming left V 3 bases short and J 7 bases short, with 13 bases between. Germline V gene data show CDR1 as SGHAT and CDR2 as FQNNGV. As DNA, the CDR3 is TGTGCCAGCAGCTTTTCCGGGGTGGGGAATTCACCCCTCCACTTT. Protein: CASSFSGVGNSPLHF.

The rearrangement links TRBV6-5 to TRBJ1-5; D not resolved. Per the germline V gene, CDR1 is MNHEY and CDR2 is SVGAGI. V was clipped by 6 bases and J by 0 bases, with 9 bases between them. This CDR3 is 14 amino acids long. The CDR3 region is CASSRAVSNQPQHF. As DNA, the CDR3 is TGTGCCAGCAGCCGCGCGGTTAGCAATCAGCCCCAGCATTTT.

This chain connects TRBV28 to TRBJ1-2; 9 bases are a match to TRBD1. V lost 4 bases, J lost 3 bases, and 9 bases stayed unmatched. From germline, CDR1 is MDHEN and CDR2 SYDVKM. CDR3 length equals 16 residues. CDR3 nucleotide sequence: TGTGCCAGCAGTTCATTTATAAGGACAGGGGACTATGGCTACACCTTC. It specifies CASSSFIRTGDYGYTF.

V and J are TRBV10-2 and TRBJ2-1; D may be TRBD1 (5 bases). Trimming removed 2 bases at V and 7 bases at J, with 12 bases between. This CDR3 comprises 14 residues. CDR1 and CDR2 from the germline V gene are WSHSY and SAAADI. The CDR3 coding sequence is TGCGCCAGCAGTGAGCCTGGACATAGTAATGAGCAGTTCTTC. It specifies CASSEPGHSNEQFF.

The V and J genes are TRBV5-6 and TRBJ2-1, with a weak D call TRBD2 (5 bases). Looked up from germline, CDR1 is SGHDT and CDR2 is YYEEEE. V dropped 4 bases and J dropped 0 bases, with 14 bases sitting between them. The CDR3 runs 16 residues. CDR3 region: CASSAVFEGSYNEQFF. The CDR3, as DNA: TGTGCCAGCAGCGCGGTTTTCGAGGGCTCCTACAATGAGCAGTTCTTC.

Regarding this clone: This specimen includes other DNA sequences encoding the same CDR3. This rearrangement joins TRBV3-1 (or the pseudogene TRBV3-2) to TRBJ2-7; no reliable D call. The germline CDR1 and CDR2 sequences are LGHDT and YNNKEL (reference sequence). V gave up 0 bases and J gave up 0 bases, with 6 bases separating them. The CDR3 covers 14 residues. CDR3 sequence: CASSQEGSSYEQYF. The CDR3 coding sequence is TGTGCCAGCAGCCAAGAGGGCAGCTCCTACGAGCAGTACTTC.

The CDR3 sequence is CASGSNQPGTGGQYF. The CDR3 DNA follows: TGTGCTAGTGGTTCCAACCAACCCGGGACCGGGGGGCAGTACTTC. The rearrangement links TRBV12-5 to TRBJ2-7, with D perhaps matching TRBD2 (6 bases). The CDR3 has 15 amino acids. V lost 4 bases and J lost 9, with 22 bases in between. Looked up from germline, CDR1 is LGHNT and CDR2 is FRNRAP.

V and J are TRBV5-1 and TRBJ2-1; 15 bases are shared with TRBD2. Trimming took 3 bases from V and 9 from J; bases not matched to a gene: 4. This CDR3 region has 15 residues. The V gene's germline CDR1 is SGHRS and CDR2 YFSETQ. The DNA of the CDR3 is TGCGCCAGCAGCTGGACTAGCGGGGGGGCCGGTGAGCAGTTCTTC. It translates to CASSWTSGGAGEQFF.

The chain recombines TRBV11-3 with TRBJ2-7; a possible D gene is TRBD1 (6 bases). The CDR3 covers 14 residues. The germline V gene encodes CDR1 SGHNT and CDR2 YENEEA. V gave up 8 bases and J gave up 0 bases, with 14 bases separating them. The CDR3 region has the DNA TGTGCCAGCGCTCCGAGGGACAACTCCTACGAGCAGTACTTC. It encodes CASAPRDNSYEQYF.

The chain is built from TRBV5-4 and TRBJ2-1; 8 bases are a match to TRBD2. Trimming at V came to 0 bases and at J to 6 bases, leaving 8 bases not matched to a gene. Germline CDR1 and CDR2: SGHNT and YYREEE (reference sequence). The CDR3 has 16 residues. The CDR3 sequence: CASSLGGGGHVNEQFF. The CDR3 nucleotides are TGTGCCAGCAGCTTGGGTGGCGGGGGGCACGTCAATGAGCAGTTCTTC.

J is TRBJ1-1 and V is TRBV30; 11 bases are a match to TRBD1. V was clipped by 4 bases and J by 5 bases; unmatched bases: 6. CDR3 length: 14 amino acids. Per germline, CDR1 GTSNPN and CDR2 SVGIG (reference sequence). The CDR3: CAWNPGQGATEAFF. CDR3 nucleotide sequence: TGTGCCTGGAACCCTGGACAGGGGGCTACTGAAGCTTTCTTT.

In regard to this clone: Other DNA sequences in this sample translate to the same CDR3. The chain is built from TRBV3-1 (or the pseudogene TRBV3-2) and TRBJ1-1; D unresolved. Germline CDR1 reads LGHDT; CDR2 reads YNNKEL (reference sequence). This CDR3 region has 15 residues. The ends were cut back, 0 bases at V and 0 bases at J, with 8 bases in the middle. DNA for the CDR3: TGTGCCAGCAGCCAAGATCCAGGAATGAACACTGAAGCTTTCTTT. Protein sequence: CASSQDPGMNTEAFF.

The V gene is TRBV27, the J gene TRBJ1-1; D may be TRBD1 (6 bases). Trimming cost V 5 bases and J 3 bases, with 13 bases left between them. Germline V lookup: CDR1 MNHEY, CDR2 SMNVEV (reference sequence). The CDR3 has 14 residues. CDR3 in DNA: TGTGCCAGCAGTGAACAGGGCCGGGACACTGAAGCTTTCTTT. Encoded protein: CASSEQGRDTEAFF.

This rearrangement joins TRBV2 to TRBJ1-5, with a tentative D call TRBD1 (5 bases). CDR1 is SNHLY, CDR2 FYNNEI, per germline. This CDR3 contains 13 residues. The V and J ends lost 7 bases and 5 bases respectively, with 12 bases between them. For the CDR3, the DNA is TGTGCCAGCACCCCAGGGCCGGATCAGCCCCAGCATTTT. This translates into CASTPGPDQPQHF. The whole variable domain, filled in from reference TRBV2 and TRBJ1-5, reads EPEVTQTPSHQVTQMGQEVILRCVPISNHLYFYWYRQILGQKVEFLVSFYNNEISEKSEIFDDQFSVERPDGSNFTLKIRSTKLEDSAMYFCASTPGPDQPQHFGDGTRLSIL.

CDR3 region: CASSVEGSDSYGYTF. CDR3 coding DNA: TGTGCCAGCAGCGTAGAAGGCAGCGATTCCTATGGCTACACCTTC. The chain recombines TRBV9 with TRBJ1-2; D remains unclear. The V gene lost 0 bases and the J gene lost 4 bases, with 13 bases spanning the gap. CDR3 length equals 15 residues. The germline V gene has CDR1 SGDLS and CDR2 YYNGEE.

The gene calls are TRBV19 and TRBJ1-2, with 11 bases matching TRBD1. V gave up 2 bases and J gave up 7 bases; unmatched junction bases: 12. Germline CDR1 LNHDA, CDR2 SQIVND (reference sequence). The CDR3 sequence is 17 residues long. CDR3 sequence reads: CASSIRGTGTGGLGYTF. As DNA, the CDR3 is TGTGCCAGTAGTATACGTGGGACCGGGACAGGGGGTCTTGGCTACACCTTC. Variable domain in full (rest from reference TRBV19 and TRBJ1-2): DGGITQSPKYLFRKEGQNVTLSCEQNLNHDAMYWYRQDPGQGLRLIYYSQIVNDFQKGDIAEGYSVSREKKESFPLTVTSAQKNPTAFYLCASSIRGTGTGGLGYTFGSGTRLTVV.

The chain joins TRBV5-4 to TRBJ2-4; 11 positions match TRBD2. There are 15 residues in the CDR3. The trim removed 4 bases at V and 6 bases at J, leaving 6 bases unmatched. Per the germline V gene, CDR1 is SGHNT and CDR2 is YYREEE (reference sequence). CDR3 DNA sequence: TGTGCCAGCAGCACACTAGCGGGGGACGGAAACATTCAGTACTTC. It yields the protein CASSTLAGDGNIQYF.

V is TRBV19 and J is TRBJ2-4, with D possibly being TRBD2 (5 bases). CDR1 is LNHDA and CDR2 is SQIVND in the germline V gene (reference sequence). The V end lost 1 base, the J end lost 9 bases, and 13 bases lay between the germline ends. The length of the CDR3 is 14 residues. The CDR3 loop reads CASSIVSEGPIQYF. CDR3 nucleotides: TGTGCCAGTAGTATAGTAAGTGAGGGTCCCATTCAGTACTTC.

This clone appeared once. As DNA, the CDR3 is TGTGCCAGCAGTACCCGGACAGGAAGCCCCGGGGAGCTGTTTTTT. Translated: CASSTRTGSPGELFF. The chain is built from TRBV2 and TRBJ2-2; TRBD1 matches at 7 bases. The CDR3 length is 15 residues. Germline-derived CDR1 and CDR2 are SNHLY and FYNNEI. The ends lost 5 bases at V and 6 bases at J; junction bases unmatched: 9.

This chain links TRBV19 with TRBJ1-2; a weak D match, TRBD1 (5 bases). The CDR3 spans 13 residues. CDR1 is LNHDA, CDR2 SQIVND, per germline (reference sequence). V shed 6 bases and J shed 3 bases, with 11 bases lying between them. The chain's CDR3 is CASSLGDYYGYTF. The CDR3 DNA sequence: TGTGCCAGTAGCCTTGGGGACTACTATGGCTACACCTTC.

This clone was seen a single time. Other DNA sequences within the sample encode an identical CDR3. The rearrangement joins TRBV3-1 (or the pseudogene TRBV3-2) to TRBJ1-5; D not resolved. Looked up from germline, CDR1 is LGHDT and CDR2 is YNNKEL (reference sequence). Trimming removed 1 base from V and 1 base from J, with 5 bases in between. The CDR3 has 14 residues. CDR3 in amino acids: CASSQAGSNQPQHF. CDR3 coding DNA: TGTGCCAGCAGCCAAGCGGGGAGCAATCAGCCCCAGCATTTT.

The chain uses TRBV19 and TRBJ1-1; D remains ambiguous. V was shortened by 5 bases and J by 4 bases, with 20 bases between the two germline ends. Per the germline V gene, CDR1 is LNHDA and CDR2 is SQIVND (reference sequence). The CDR3 covers 16 residues. The CDR3 coding sequence is TGTGCCAGTAGTCCCCGGAGGACGGATCGAAGCACTGAAGCTTTCTTT. As protein: CASSPRRTDRSTEAFF.

The chain links TRBV4-1 to TRBJ1-6, with D perhaps matching TRBD1 (6 bases). Germline CDR1 is MGHRA and CDR2 is YSYEKL. This CDR3 contains 16 residues. The V end lost 1 base, the J end lost 3 bases, and 10 bases lay between the germline ends. For the CDR3, the DNA is TGCGCCAGCAGCCAAGGACAGGTTTTCTATAATTCACCCCTCCACTTT. It codes for CASSQGQVFYNSPLHF.